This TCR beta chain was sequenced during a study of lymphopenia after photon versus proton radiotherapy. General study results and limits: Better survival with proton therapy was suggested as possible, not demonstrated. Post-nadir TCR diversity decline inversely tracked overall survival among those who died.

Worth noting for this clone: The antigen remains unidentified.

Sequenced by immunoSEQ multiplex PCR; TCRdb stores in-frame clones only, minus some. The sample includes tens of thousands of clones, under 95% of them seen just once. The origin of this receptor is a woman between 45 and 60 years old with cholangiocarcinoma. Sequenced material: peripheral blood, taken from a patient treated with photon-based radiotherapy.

The CDR3 is CASSMGREMDEQFF. For the CDR3, the DNA is TGCGCCAGCAGCATGGGGCGGGAAATGGATGAGCAGTTCTTC. The genes are TRBV5-1 and TRBJ2-1, with D perhaps TRBD2 (6 bases). The CDR3 loop spans 14 amino acids. Germline CDR1 is SGHRS and CDR2 is YFSETQ. Deletions cut 4 bases from V and 8 bases from J, with 16 bases between.